This T cell receptor (beta chain) was captured by sequencing in a study of blood T cell repertoires in COVID-19. Study summary: The analysed material was cDNA or gDNA that came from T cells, B-cell-depleted T cells, or PBMCs.

In the source study's methods: For nucleated cells, counts were estimated from reference gene primer amplification. Repertoires were generated with immunoSEQ multiplex PCR, while TCRdb's copy carries only in-frame clones and drops some. From that table come the V and J calls and clone size; the DNA was used to work out D and trimming. The sample holds tens of thousands of clones, roughly 87% seen once. This clone was seen only a few times. Germline assignment: CDR1 SNHLY and CDR2 FYNNEI. Trimming stripped 2 bases from V and 6 bases from J, with 5 bases between. This CDR3 region has 12 residues. The chain joins TRBV2 to TRBJ1-5; D call uncertain. The TCR originated in a man aged 55-75 years with active COVID-19. The specimen was peripheral blood. This CDR3 is CASSEPGQPQHF. The CDR3 DNA sequence: TGTGCCAGCAGTGAACCGGGTCAGCCCCAGCATTTT.